The 8 T cell receptor beta chains below were found in one sample sequenced in a study of cytotoxic CD8 clonotypes in ibrutinib-treated CLL. Generated by immunoSEQ multiplex PCR, the TCRdb table keeps only in-frame clones and is missing some. The sample holds around 310,000 clones; roughly 79% are singletons and the top ten take about 6.3%. The specimen comprised PBMCs, sampled before ibrutinib treatment. The origin of the receptors is a human donor with chronic lymphocytic leukemia.

This clone was observed a few times. The rearrangement uses TRBV27 and TRBJ2-3; weak D call: TRBD2 (6 bases). Trimming left V 0 bases short and J 6 bases short, with 7 bases between. Per the germline V gene, CDR1 is MNHEY and CDR2 is SMNVEV (reference sequence). The CDR3 consists of 13 residues. CDR3 sequence (DNA): TGTGCCAGCAGTTTATCACGGGGGGATACGCAGTATTTT. Translating it yields CASSLSRGDTQYF.

The rearrangement uses TRBV4-1 and TRBJ2-3; TRBD2 agrees at 8 bases. Germline CDR1 reads MGHRA; CDR2 reads YSYEKL. V was pared by 1 base and J by 4 bases, with 4 bases of the junction left unmatched. The CDR3 is made up of 15 amino acids. The chain's CDR3 is CASSQAGGGSDTQYF. Here the CDR3 DNA reads TGCGCCAGCAGCCAAGCCGGCGGGGGGTCAGATACGCAGTATTTT.

J is TRBJ2-1 and V is TRBV27, with 7 bases fitting TRBD1. V was clipped by 5 bases and J by 6 bases; unmatched bases: 10. The CDR3 sequence is 15 residues long. Germline lookup yields CDR1 MNHEY and CDR2 SMNVEV (reference sequence). The CDR3 DNA reads as TGTGCCAGCAGTGACATCGACGGGACAGTCAATGAGCAGTTCTTC. This translates into CASSDIDGTVNEQFF.

This clone was recorded once. A junction boundary mismatches the germline segment, possibly from a read error. The chain joins TRBV7-7 to TRBJ2-5; D perhaps matches TRBD1 (5 bases). This CDR3 is built from 13 residues. Germline V gene lookup returns CDR1 SSHAT and CDR2 FNYEAQ (reference sequence). In DNA form, the CDR3 reads TGTGCTAGCAGCACGCAGGGTTTTGAGACCCAGTACTTC. Encoded protein: CASSTQGFETQYF.

The chain carries TRBV7-6 and TRBJ2-7; D is possibly TRBD1 (5 bases). Germline V gives CDR1 SGHVS, CDR2 FNYEAQ. Trimming removed 5 bases at V and 4 bases at J, with 9 bases between. The CDR3 runs 12 residues. CDR3 nucleotide sequence: TGTGCCAGCAGCCAGGGAAGTTACGAGCAGTACTTC. Protein sequence: CASSQGSYEQYF.

Remarks on this clone: In the same sample, other DNA sequences code for this CDR3. The rearrangement links TRBV20-1 to TRBJ2-7, with D unclear. V was clipped by 2 bases and J by 4 bases, with 6 bases between them. In germline, CDR1 is DFQATT, CDR2 SNEGSKA (reference sequence). CDR3 size: 11 residues. CDR3 loop: CSARTGYEQYF. CDR3 bases: TGCAGTGCTAGAACCGGTTACGAGCAGTACTTC.

The CDR3 region is CASSYSRGLEQYF. The CDR3, as DNA: TGTGCCAGCAGTTACTCGAGGGGATTGGAGCAGTACTTC. The chain links TRBV6-5 to TRBJ2-7, with D tentatively TRBD1 or TRBD2 (5 bases each). Germline CDR1 is MNHEY and CDR2 is SVGAGI. V gave up 0 bases and J gave up 7 bases, with 10 bases separating them. CDR3 length: 13 residues.

CDR3 in amino acids: CSVEGQGADTQYF. CDR3 nucleotide sequence: TGCAGCGTTGAAGGGCAGGGGGCAGATACGCAGTATTTT. The chain has TRBV29-1 and TRBJ2-3; 7 nucleotides match TRBD1. This CDR3 is built from 13 residues. The junction had 2 bases not matched to a gene; V was cut back by 1 base and J by 4 bases. Germline loops: CDR1 SQVTM, CDR2 ANQGSEA.